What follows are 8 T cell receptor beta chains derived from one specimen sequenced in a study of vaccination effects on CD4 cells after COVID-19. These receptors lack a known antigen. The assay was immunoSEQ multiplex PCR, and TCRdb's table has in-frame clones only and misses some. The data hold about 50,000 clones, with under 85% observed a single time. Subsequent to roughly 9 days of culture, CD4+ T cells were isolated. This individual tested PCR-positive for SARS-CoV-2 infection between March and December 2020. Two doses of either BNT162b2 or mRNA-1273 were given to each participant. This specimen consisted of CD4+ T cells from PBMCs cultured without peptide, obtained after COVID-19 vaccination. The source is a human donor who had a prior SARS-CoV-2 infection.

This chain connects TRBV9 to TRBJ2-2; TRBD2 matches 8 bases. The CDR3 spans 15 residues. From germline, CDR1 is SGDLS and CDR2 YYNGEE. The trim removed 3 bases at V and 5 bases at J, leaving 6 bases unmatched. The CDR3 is CASSAGGAATGELFF. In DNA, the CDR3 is TGTGCCAGCAGCGCCGGGGGGGCGGCAACCGGGGAGCTGTTTTTT.

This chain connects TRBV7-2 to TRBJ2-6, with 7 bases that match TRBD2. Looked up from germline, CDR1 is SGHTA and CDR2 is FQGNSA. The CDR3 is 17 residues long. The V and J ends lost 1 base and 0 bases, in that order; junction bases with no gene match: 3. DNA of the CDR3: TGTGCCAGCAGCTTAGGTGGGAGGGCCTCTGGGGCCAACGTCCTGACTTTC. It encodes CASSLGGRASGANVLTF.

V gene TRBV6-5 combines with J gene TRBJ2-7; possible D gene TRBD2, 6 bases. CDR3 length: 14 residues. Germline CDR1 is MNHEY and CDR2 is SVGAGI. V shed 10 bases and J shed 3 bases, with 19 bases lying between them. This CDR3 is CATWGWRDSYEQYF. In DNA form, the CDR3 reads TGTGCCACCTGGGGCTGGAGGGATAGCTACGAGCAGTACTTC.

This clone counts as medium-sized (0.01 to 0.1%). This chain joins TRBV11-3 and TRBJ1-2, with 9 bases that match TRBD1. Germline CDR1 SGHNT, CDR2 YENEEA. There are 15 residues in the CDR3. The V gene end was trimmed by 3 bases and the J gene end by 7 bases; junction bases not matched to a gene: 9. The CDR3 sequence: CASSFRGGTGSGYTF. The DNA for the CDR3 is TGTGCCAGCAGCTTTAGAGGTGGGACAGGGTCTGGCTACACCTTC. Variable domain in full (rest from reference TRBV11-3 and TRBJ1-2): EAGVVQSPRYKIIEKKQPVAFWCNPISGHNTLYWYLQNLGQGPELLIRYENEEAVDDSQLPKDRFSAERLKGVDSTLKIQPAELGDSAVYLCASSFRGGTGSGYTFGSGTRLTVV.

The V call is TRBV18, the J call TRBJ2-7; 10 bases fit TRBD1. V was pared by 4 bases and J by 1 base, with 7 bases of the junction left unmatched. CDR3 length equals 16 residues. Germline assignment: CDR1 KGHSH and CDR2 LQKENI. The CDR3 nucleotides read TGTGCCAGCTCACTACTACCGGGACAGGGGTCCTACGAGCAGTACTTC. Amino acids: CASSLLPGQGSYEQYF. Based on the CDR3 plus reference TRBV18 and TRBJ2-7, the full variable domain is NAGVMQNPRHLVRRRGQEARLRCSPMKGHSHVYWYRQLPEEGLKFMVYLQKENIIDESGMPKERFSAEFPKEGPSILRIQQVVRGDSAAYFCASSLLPGQGSYEQYFGPGTRLTVT.

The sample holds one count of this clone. DNA of the CDR3: TGTGCCAGTAGTCCCCGGCCTCTAAACACAGATACGCAGTATTTT. Protein sequence: CASSPRPLNTDTQYF. The rearrangement joins TRBV19 to TRBJ2-3, with unresolved D. Per germline, CDR1 LNHDA and CDR2 SQIVND (reference sequence). The ends were cut back, 5 bases at V and 2 bases at J, with 14 bases in the middle. The CDR3 covers 15 residues.

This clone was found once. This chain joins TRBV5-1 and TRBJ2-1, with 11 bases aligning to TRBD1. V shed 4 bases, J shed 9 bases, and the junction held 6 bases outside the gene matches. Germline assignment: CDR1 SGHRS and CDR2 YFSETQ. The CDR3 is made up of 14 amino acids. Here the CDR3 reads CASSPGTGGSEQFF. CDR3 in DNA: TGCGCCAGCAGCCCTGGGACAGGGGGTAGTGAGCAGTTCTTC.

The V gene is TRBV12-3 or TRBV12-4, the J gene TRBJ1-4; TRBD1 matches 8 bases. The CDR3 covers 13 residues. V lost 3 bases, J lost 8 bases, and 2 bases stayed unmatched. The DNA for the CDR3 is TGTGCCAGCAGTTTCAGGGGGCGGGAAAAACTGTTTTTT. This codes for CASSFRGREKLFF.